This T cell receptor beta chain was sequenced during a study of blood T cell repertoires in COVID-19. In the study overall: PBMCs, B-cell-depleted T cells, or T cells were the source of the cDNA or gDNA that made up the material.

Germline V lookup: CDR1 MDHEN, CDR2 SYDVKM. The CDR3 runs 15 residues. V was pared by 2 bases and J by 2 bases, with 10 bases between. Per the original methods: Estimation of nucleated cell counts was performed using reference gene primer amplification. Clones were sequenced by immunoSEQ multiplex PCR, and TCRdb holds only the in-frame ones, with some missing. The V and J calls and clone size were taken over from that table, and D and trimming were inferred from the DNA. The sample includes 150,000 to 200,000 clones, 65% to 85% of them seen just once. Sequenced material: peripheral blood. This sequence joins TRBV28 and TRBJ1-5; tentatively, D is TRBD1 (5 bases). The receptor's source is a man aged 55 to 70 with active or convalescent COVID-19. In nucleotides, the CDR3 is TGTGCCAGCAGTTTAGGAGTACAGGGCAATCAGCCCCAGCATTTT. Its translation is CASSLGVQGNQPQHF.